The TCR beta chain under discussion was sequenced for a study of response to subunit inactivated influenza vaccine. TCRdb re-derived calls from the RT-PCR reads in MiXCR, one entry per CDR3 protein. The sample consists of approximately 230,000 distinct CDR3 sequences, 12% of them appearing once. Concerning this clonotype itself: As yet, its antigen is unknown.

Germline CDR1 and CDR2: SEHNR and FQNEAQ (reference sequence). V lost 6 bases and J 5 bases, leaving 16 bases between the germline ends. The CDR3 is made up of 14 amino acids. Whole-study findings and limits: The authors suggested that few new T cells are recruited per seasonal influenza vaccination.

Sequences were derived from non-naive T cells sorted from PBMCs, sampled 14 days before vaccination. The chain employs TRBV7-9 and TRBJ2-5; perhaps TRBD2 as D (6 bases). This receptor was taken from a man aged 50 to 59 who received an inactivated influenza vaccine. Written as DNA, the CDR3 is TGTGCCAGCAGACTCCAGGGTGGGGGGGAGACCCAGTACTTC. This codes for CASRLQGGGETQYF.